The 9 T cell receptor beta chains reported below all come from one sample, sequenced in a study of cytomegalovirus exposure and HLA in healthy donors. The PCR had 60 Vbeta and 13 Jbeta primers. This table comes from immunoSEQ multiplex PCR, and its TCRdb copy is limited to in-frame clones, with some not included. Here the sample spans around 150,000 clones, roughly 77% being singletons. The sequenced sample consisted of PBMCs. These receptors came from a young woman in good health and CMV-seronegative.

The V call is TRBV7-3, the J call TRBJ1-1; D unresolved. Germline V lookup: CDR1 SGHTA, CDR2 FQGTGA. The V gene lost 10 bases and the J gene lost 1 base, with 13 bases spanning the gap. The CDR3 has 13 residues. This chain's CDR3 is CATREAANTEAFF. As DNA, the CDR3 is TGTGCCACCCGGGAGGCGGCGAACACTGAAGCTTTCTTT.

The chain couples TRBV18 to TRBJ1-3; the match to TRBD1 covers 7 bases. Losses at the gene ends were 5 bases for V and 0 bases for J; bases not matched to a gene: 7. The CDR3 is 16 residues long. The germline gives CDR1 KGHSH, CDR2 LQKENI. The CDR3 protein is CASSKPTGRSGNTIYF. The CDR3 DNA reads as TGTGCCAGCTCAAAACCGACAGGGCGCTCTGGAAACACCATATATTTT.

J is TRBJ1-1 and V is TRBV30; 7 bases map to TRBD1. The V gene's germline CDR1 is GTSNPN and CDR2 SVGIG (reference sequence). The trim removed 1 base at V and 1 base at J, leaving 0 bases unmatched. This CDR3 spans 13 amino acids. CDR3 DNA: TGTGCCTGGAGTGAGGGGGCGAACACTGAAGCTTTCTTT. Translated: CAWSEGANTEAFF.

The V and J genes are TRBV2 and TRBJ1-2; D is perhaps TRBD1 (5 bases). CDR1 is SNHLY and CDR2 is FYNNEI in the germline V gene. V shed 4 bases and J shed 2 bases, with 11 bases lying between them. This CDR3 is 14 amino acids long. CDR3 coding DNA: TGTGCCAGCAGTGGACAGACTGCGAACTATGGCTACACCTTC. It specifies CASSGQTANYGYTF. The whole variable domain, remainder taken from reference TRBV2 and TRBJ1-2, is EPEVTQTPSHQVTQMGQEVILRCVPISNHLYFYWYRQILGQKVEFLVSFYNNEISEKSEIFDDQFSVERPDGSNFTLKIRSTKLEDSAMYFCASSGQTANYGYTFGSGTRLTVV.

The V call is TRBV6-1, the J call TRBJ2-1; the D is unclear. CDR1 MNHNS and CDR2 SASEGT come from the germline V gene. This CDR3 has 15 residues. The V and J ends lost 0 bases and 4 bases respectively, with 10 bases between them. Written as DNA, the CDR3 is TGTGCCAGCAGTGAAGCGTGGCAGTCATACAATGAGCAGTTCTTC. It translates to CASSEAWQSYNEQFF.

The gene calls are TRBV4-2 and TRBJ1-2; D not resolved. Germline V CDR1 and CDR2: LGHNA, YNFKEQ. V was clipped by 1 base and J by 1 base, with 10 bases between them. The CDR3 is made up of 15 amino acids. The CDR3 region is CASSQGPEINYGYTF. CDR3 in DNA: TGTGCCAGCAGCCAAGGGCCAGAAATTAACTATGGCTACACCTTC.

The J gene is TRBJ2-1, the V gene TRBV11-1; no clear D. The CDR3 has 14 residues. Germline-derived CDR1 and CDR2 are SGHAT and FQDESV (reference sequence). V was cut by 3 bases and J by 5 bases, with 11 bases left in between. The CDR3 loop is CASSFELLNNEQFF. The CDR3 nucleotides are TGTGCCAGCAGCTTCGAACTACTTAACAATGAGCAGTTCTTC.

Here the CDR3 reads CASSVGGTYNEQFF. The CDR3 DNA follows: TGTGCCAGCAGCGTGGGAGGGACCTACAATGAGCAGTTCTTC. The chain carries TRBV9 and TRBJ2-1; 7 bases are shared with TRBD2. The CDR3 is 14 amino acids. Trimming at V came to 2 bases and at J to 2 bases, leaving 1 base not matched to a gene. The V gene's germline CDR1 is SGDLS and CDR2 YYNGEE.

This chain joins TRBV14 and TRBJ2-7; 11 bases align to TRBD1. Germline CDR1 is SGHDN and CDR2 is FVKESK. This CDR3 region has 16 residues. Losses at the gene ends were 1 base for V and 1 base for J; bases not matched to a gene: 3. For the CDR3, the DNA is TGTGCCAGCAGCCAAGGGACAGGGGGCGGGTCCTACGAGCAGTACTTC. Its translation: CASSQGTGGGSYEQYF.